This T cell receptor (beta chain) stems from a study of neurological immune-mediated disorders. Via MiXCR, TCRdb re-called the 5' RACE reads, giving one row per CDR3 protein. The table has about 50,000 distinct CDR3 sequences, around 10% seen once. Notes on this clonotype: Antigen unknown.

This CDR3 comprises 11 residues. Germline V gene data show CDR1 as DFQATT and CDR2 as SNEGSKA (reference sequence). V gave up 0 bases and J gave up 13 bases, with 11 bases separating them. Findings and caveats of the study: Across subjects, no CDR3 amino acid sequence appeared in expanded clones of more than one subject, a finding that suggested private repertoires in all groups.

The gene calls are TRBV20-1 and TRBJ2-3; the D gene could be TRBD1 or TRBD2 (5 bases each). This TCR derives from a man aged 70 or older with HTLV-1-associated myelopathy (HAM/TSP). Source material: PBMCs. The CDR3 DNA reads as TGCAGTGCTAGAGAGGGGACCTCTAAGTATTTT. This encodes CSAREGTSKYF.